Following are 30 T cell receptor beta chains from one sample sequenced in a study of blood T cells in healthy people across ages (dated by TCRdb to between 2015 and 2017). Library construction relied on 5' RACE. Sequencing instrument: Illumina HiSeq 2500. A second PCR of about 7 to 12 cycles was run with a J-beta primer mix and a sample-barcoded 5' primer. TCRdb itself trimmed the public reads at Q25 with fastp, ran MiXCR and retained productive beta chains. Each record represents a unique CDR3 protein, reported with the most common genes and DNA among its rows. For this sample the table gives roughly 1.5 million distinct CDR3 sequences, of which roughly two fifths were detected only once. About 4.1% of the sample goes to the ten largest clones. The sequenced sample consisted of blood. Receptors were obtained from a woman aged 18 to 35 in good health.

This clonotype was detected only once. The germline gene is not matched at one end of the junction; a read error may be the cause. The DNA of the CDR3 is TGTGCCTCCAGCAGGGCGGAAGACGAGTACAATGAGCAGTTCTTC. Translation gives CASSRAEDEYNEQFF. V and J are TRBV15 and TRBJ2-1, with D maybe TRBD1 (5 bases). The CDR3 runs 15 residues. Looked up from germline, CDR1 is LNHNV and CDR2 is YYDKDF (reference sequence).

This clonotype was counted once. The chain employs TRBV20-1 and TRBJ1-6, with D unclear. Looked up from germline, CDR1 is DFQATT and CDR2 is SNEGSKA (reference sequence). The CDR3 contains 17 residues. Trimming took 3 bases from V and 0 from J, leaving 15 bases between them. CDR3 DNA sequence: TGCAGTGCTAGGGGATACACCCCGAGCTCCTATAATTCACCCCTCCACTTT. This sequence encodes CSARGYTPSSYNSPLHF.

The CDR3 DNA reads TGCAGCGTTGCGGAAGGCCCCAGATATGGCTACACCTTC. The encoded protein is CSVAEGPRYGYTF. The chain joins TRBV29-1 to TRBJ1-2; D gene unclear. Germline CDR1 reads SQVTM; CDR2 reads ANQGSEA. The CDR3 contains 13 residues. Between the trimmed V and J ends, which lost 4 bases and 5 bases, there was a span of 14 bases.

The chain uses TRBV15 and TRBJ1-2, with a tentative D call TRBD1 (5 bases). The CDR3 spans 14 residues. The germline V gene encodes CDR1 LNHNV and CDR2 YYDKDF (reference sequence). Trimming pared 1 base from V and 4 bases from J, leaving 10 bases between. CDR3 region: CATSRGADSYGYTF. CDR3 coding DNA: TGTGCCACCAGCAGAGGGGCCGACAGCTATGGCTACACCTTC.

With regard to this clonotype: A much bigger clone sits one base away, suggesting this may be a read error. The rearrangement uses TRBV12-3 or TRBV12-4 and TRBJ2-1; the match to TRBD1 covers 8 bases. The CDR3 has 14 residues. V shed 3 bases, J shed 10 bases, and the junction held 8 bases outside the gene matches. CDR3 nucleotide sequence: TGTGCCAGCAGTTTCCAGGGGGCGGCCAAGGAGCAGTTCTTC. Its translation is CASSFQGAAKEQFF.

This chain joins TRBV11-2 and TRBJ2-1, with D possibly TRBD2 on 6 matching bases. From germline, CDR1 is SGHAT and CDR2 FQNNGV. CDR3 length: 16 amino acids. Trimming pared 6 bases from V and 13 bases from J, leaving 28 bases between. CDR3 bases: TGTGCCAGCAGGGTGGGGGACGAGACTAGGGGAGAGACCCAGTTCTTC. Encoded protein: CASRVGDETRGETQFF.

The rearrangement links TRBV7-9 to TRBJ2-7, with 11 bases lining up with TRBD2. The V gene end was trimmed by 2 bases and the J gene end by 7 bases; junction bases not matched to a gene: 16. The CDR3 loop spans 18 amino acids. The germline V gene encodes CDR1 SEHNR and CDR2 FQNEAQ (reference sequence). The CDR3 sequence is CASSLRTIAGGRYNEQYF. CDR3 nucleotides: TGTGCCAGCAGCTTAAGGACTATAGCGGGAGGGAGATACAATGAGCAGTACTTC. Supplemented by reference TRBV7-9 and TRBJ2-7, the full variable domain reads DTGVSQNPRHKITKRGQNVTFRCDPISEHNRLYWYRQTLGQGPEFLTYFQNEAQLEKSRLLSDRFSAERPKGSFSTLEIQRTEQGDSAMYLCASSLRTIAGGRYNEQYFGPGTRLTVT.

This clonotype was observed a few times. The chain recombines TRBV3-1 with TRBJ1-2; D perhaps matches TRBD1 (6 bases). Germline V gene sequence: CDR1 LGHDT, CDR2 YNNKEL (reference sequence). Trimming stripped 8 bases from V and 8 bases from J, with 21 bases between. This CDR3 region has 14 residues. DNA for the CDR3: TGTGCCAGCGGCCCACGACAGGCCAGTTCCGGCTACACCTTC. Translation gives CASGPRQASSGYTF.

This clonotype has more than one count but fewer than ten. The chain combines TRBV6-2 or TRBV6-3 with TRBJ2-7; TRBD1 is a possible D gene (5 bases). The CDR3 covers 15 residues. Germline assignment: CDR1 MNHEY and CDR2 SVGEGT. With 2 bases removed from V and 0 bases from J, the gap between germline ends came to 11 bases. CDR3 sequence (DNA): TGTGCCAGCAGTTACACTTGGGGCTCCTCCTACGAGCAGTACTTC. Residues: CASSYTWGSSYEQYF.

The DNA for the CDR3 is TGTGCCAGCAGGTACGGGGCTAGTCAAGAGACCCAGTACTTC. Encoded protein: CASRYGASQETQYF. V is TRBV28 and J is TRBJ2-5; D possibly uses TRBD1 or TRBD2 (5 bases each). Trimming stripped 6 bases from V and 2 bases from J, with 13 bases between. Germline assignment: CDR1 MDHEN and CDR2 SYDVKM. The CDR3 totals 14 residues. Together with reference TRBV28 and TRBJ2-5, the CDR3 gives the full variable domain: DVKVTQSSRYLVKRTGEKVFLECVQDMDHENMFWYRQDPGLGLRLIYFSYDVKMKEKGDIPEGYSVSREKKERFSLILESASTNQTSMYLCASRYGASQETQYFGPGTRLLVL.

V is TRBV2 and J is TRBJ1-4; a possible D gene is TRBD1 (5 bases). This CDR3 is built from 14 residues. V lost 6 bases to trimming and J lost 7 bases, with 15 bases between them. Germline V gene data show CDR1 as SNHLY and CDR2 as FYNNEI. The CDR3 spells CASRSRQRSEKLFF. In DNA form, the CDR3 reads TGTGCCAGCAGATCAAGACAGAGGAGTGAAAAACTGTTTTTT.

This clonotype was counted ten times or more. This chain connects TRBV10-3 to TRBJ2-5; 12 nucleotides align to TRBD2. V shed 0 bases, J shed 11 bases, and the junction held 7 bases outside the gene matches. The CDR3 is 15 residues long. CDR1 and CDR2 (germline): ENHRY, SYGVKD. The CDR3 is CAISESTSGGNEQYF. The CDR3 DNA is TGTGCCATCAGTGAGTCGACTAGCGGGGGCAATGAGCAGTACTTC.

The chain couples TRBV7-8 to TRBJ2-7; 10 nucleotides match TRBD1. Unmatched junction bases numbered 13, after V lost 4 bases and J lost 7 bases. CDR1 and CDR2 from the germline V gene are SGHVS and FQNEAQ. The CDR3 covers 16 residues. This chain's CDR3 is CASSSFPGQGIVEQYF. CDR3 nucleotide sequence: TGTGCCAGCAGCTCCTTTCCGGGACAGGGGATAGTAGAGCAGTACTTC.

This clonotype was detected many times. The chain uses TRBV20-1 and TRBJ2-5; 7 bases match TRBD1. The CDR3 extends over 15 amino acids. Germline V lookup: CDR1 DFQATT, CDR2 SNEGSKA (reference sequence). V gave up 2 bases and J gave up 4 bases; unmatched junction bases: 10. The CDR3 region has the DNA TGCAGTGCTAGAATTGGGACAGACCTACGAGAGACCCAGTACTTC. It is translated as CSARIGTDLRETQYF.

The rearrangement links TRBV5-6 to TRBJ2-3, with 10 bases identical to TRBD2. Trimming removed 3 bases from V and 1 base from J; junction bases left unmatched: 5. This CDR3 contains 16 residues. Germline assignment: CDR1 SGHDT and CDR2 YYEEEE. CDR3: CASSSLGTSGTDTQYF. The CDR3, as DNA: TGTGCCAGCAGCTCCCTGGGGACTAGCGGCACAGATACGCAGTATTTT.

This chain uses TRBV7-2 with TRBJ1-6; no clear D gene. This CDR3 has 14 residues. Trimming stripped 0 bases from V and 10 bases from J, with 10 bases between. Per the germline V gene, CDR1 is SGHTA and CDR2 is FQGNSA. The CDR3 sequence: CASSLAASTSPLHF. CDR3 DNA sequence: TGTGCCAGCAGCTTAGCGGCCAGCACCTCACCCCTCCACTTT.

V and J are TRBV28 and TRBJ2-1; 13 bases match TRBD2. The germline CDR1 and CDR2 sequences are MDHEN and SYDVKM. The CDR3 runs to 17 residues. V was pared by 6 bases and J by 7 bases, with 12 bases of the junction left unmatched. Here the CDR3 DNA reads TGTGCCAGCAGCCGGACTAGCGGGAGCTTAAACTCGAATGAGCAGTTCTTC. Translated, it gives CASSRTSGSLNSNEQFF.

V is TRBV6-5 and J is TRBJ2-5; 7 nucleotides match TRBD1. There are 14 residues in the CDR3. CDR1 and CDR2 from the germline V gene are MNHEY and SVGAGI. V gave up 2 bases and J gave up 5 bases; unmatched junction bases: 5. The CDR3 is CASSYLGGAETQYF. In DNA form, the CDR3 reads TGTGCCAGCAGTTACCTAGGGGGCGCGGAGACCCAGTACTTC.

The rearrangement links TRBV7-2 to TRBJ2-3; possible D gene TRBD2, 5 bases. There are 14 residues in the CDR3. Trimming removed 2 bases from V and 6 bases from J, with 12 bases in between. The germline gives CDR1 SGHTA, CDR2 FQGNSA. The CDR3 protein is CASSLRETHDTQYF. The CDR3 region has the DNA TGTGCCAGCAGCTTAAGGGAGACCCACGATACGCAGTATTTT.

This clonotype was found a few times. The V call is TRBV9, the J call TRBJ2-1; possibly TRBD2 for D (6 bases). Trimming took 3 bases from V and 0 from J, leaving 10 bases between them. CDR3 size: 15 residues. In germline, CDR1 is SGDLS, CDR2 YYNGEE. CDR3 bases: TGTGCCAGCAGCGGTATCGGGGGCTCCTACAATGAGCAGTTCTTC. Amino acids: CASSGIGGSYNEQFF.

This clonotype was recorded at least ten times. J is TRBJ2-1 and V is TRBV4-1; no firm D call. Germline CDR1 MGHRA, CDR2 YSYEKL. The CDR3 is made up of 16 amino acids. The ends were cut back, 0 bases at V and 0 bases at J, with 9 bases in the middle. The CDR3 DNA reads TGCGCCAGCAGCCAAGATTTCCCGGCCTCCTACAATGAGCAGTTCTTC. This sequence encodes CASSQDFPASYNEQFF.

This chain joins TRBV6-1 and TRBJ1-2, with D tentatively TRBD1 (5 bases). The CDR3 is made up of 14 amino acids. CDR1 MNHNS and CDR2 SASEGT come from the germline V gene. V was shortened by 2 bases and J by 6 bases, with 13 bases between the two germline ends. CDR3 sequence (DNA): TGTGCCAGCAGTGAATTGGGGGGGGTGGATGGCTACACCTTC. It codes for CASSELGGVDGYTF.

In this sample, this clonotype turned up once. The chain is built from TRBV5-1 and TRBJ2-3; 8 nucleotides match TRBD2. The CDR3 is made up of 18 amino acids. The V gene end was trimmed by 4 bases and the J gene end by 3 bases; junction bases not matched to a gene: 16. Looked up from germline, CDR1 is SGHRS and CDR2 is YFSETQ. The CDR3 nucleotides read TGCGCCAGCAGCAAGACCCTCGTCCGGGGGGGCCGGACAGATACGCAGTATTTT. This sequence encodes CASSKTLVRGGRTDTQYF.

V usage is TRBV7-2 and J usage is TRBJ2-3, with 8 bases aligning to TRBD2. CDR1 SGHTA and CDR2 FQGNSA come from the germline V gene. V lost 1 base, J lost 5 bases, and 8 bases stayed unmatched. The CDR3 has 16 amino acids. CDR3 residues: CASSLEERGRQDTQYF. The CDR3 nucleotides read TGTGCCAGCAGCTTAGAAGAGCGGGGGCGTCAAGATACGCAGTATTTT.

This clonotype turned up a few times. This sequence joins TRBV4-1 and TRBJ1-1, with D maybe TRBD1 (6 bases). Trimming took 1 base from V and 10 from J, leaving 10 bases between them. There are 12 residues in the CDR3. The germline CDR1 and CDR2 sequences are MGHRA and YSYEKL. The CDR3 is CASSQVRGRAFF. The CDR3 region has the DNA TGCGCCAGCAGCCAAGTGAGGGGGAGAGCTTTCTTT.

This chain uses TRBV12-3 or TRBV12-4 with TRBJ1-2; no firm D call. V lost 3 bases and J 8 bases, leaving 10 bases between the germline ends. CDR3 length equals 12 residues. CDR3 sequence: CASSFVGWGYTF. CDR3 nucleotide sequence: TGTGCCAGCAGTTTTGTAGGGTGGGGCTACACCTTC.

This clonotype appeared a few times. The V gene is TRBV20-1, the J gene TRBJ2-3, with 9 bases matching TRBD2. The CDR3 contains 15 residues. The germline V gene encodes CDR1 DFQATT and CDR2 SNEGSKA (reference sequence). J gave up 1 base and V 2 bases, and 4 bases lay outside the gene matches. CDR3 sequence (DNA): TGCAGTGCTAGACGACTAGCGGCGGGCACAGATACGCAGTATTTT. Its protein is CSARRLAAGTDTQYF.

This clonotype was detected only a few times. The chain joins TRBV28 to TRBJ1-1, with TRBD1 matching over 7 bases. The CDR3 is 14 residues long. The germline gives CDR1 MDHEN, CDR2 SYDVKM. The trim removed 4 bases at V and 7 bases at J, leaving 9 bases unmatched. CDR3 bases: TGTGCCAGCAGTTACAGGGGAAACCGGGATGAAGCTTTCTTT. Protein product: CASSYRGNRDEAFF.

The chain is built from TRBV27 and TRBJ2-1, with TRBD2 as a possible D gene (7 bases). This CDR3 region has 19 residues. In germline, CDR1 is MNHEY, CDR2 SMNVEV (reference sequence). V lost 9 bases and J 4 bases, leaving 31 bases between the germline ends. The CDR3 is CASSSASLGGGELYNEQFF. As DNA, the CDR3 is TGTGCCAGTAGCTCGGCCTCGTTGGGAGGGGGGGAATTATACAATGAGCAGTTCTTC.

The chain has TRBV13 and TRBJ1-1; 7 positions agree with TRBD1. The germline gives CDR1 PRHDT, CDR2 FYEKMQ (reference sequence). CDR3 size: 15 residues. Trimming at V came to 5 bases and at J to 1 base, leaving 7 bases not matched to a gene. CDR3 amino acids: CASSILTGWNTEAFF. The CDR3 nucleotides read TGTGCCAGCAGCATCCTGACAGGGTGGAACACTGAAGCTTTCTTT.